The entry that follows covers one TCR beta chain sequence. Antigen specificity is unknown. The V gene end was trimmed by 5 bases and the J gene end by 6 bases; junction bases not matched to a gene: 9. CDR1 LNHNV and CDR2 YYDKDF come from the germline V gene (reference sequence). The CDR3 sequence is 16 residues long. The data were taken from a study of cytotoxic CD8 clonotypes in ibrutinib-treated CLL. Overall study context: The group held 11 relapsed/refractory and around 14 treatment-naive patients, with 17 to 18 IGHV unmutated. Findings of the study overall: Clonality increased at ibrutinib response, then returned toward baseline at progression.

Libraries were prepared by immunoSEQ multiplex PCR; TCRdb keeps only in-frame clonotypes and omits some of them. The table shows about 58,000 clones, with less than 75% occurring only once. The sequences come from PBMCs, collected after 12 months of ibrutinib treatment. The V and J genes are TRBV15 and TRBJ2-1, with 11 bases identical to TRBD2. The receptor was isolated from a human donor with chronic lymphocytic leukemia. CDR3 DNA: TGTGCCACCAGCTGGCGAGGACTAGCGGGTTTCAATGAGCAGTTCTTC. Residues: CATSWRGLAGFNEQFF.